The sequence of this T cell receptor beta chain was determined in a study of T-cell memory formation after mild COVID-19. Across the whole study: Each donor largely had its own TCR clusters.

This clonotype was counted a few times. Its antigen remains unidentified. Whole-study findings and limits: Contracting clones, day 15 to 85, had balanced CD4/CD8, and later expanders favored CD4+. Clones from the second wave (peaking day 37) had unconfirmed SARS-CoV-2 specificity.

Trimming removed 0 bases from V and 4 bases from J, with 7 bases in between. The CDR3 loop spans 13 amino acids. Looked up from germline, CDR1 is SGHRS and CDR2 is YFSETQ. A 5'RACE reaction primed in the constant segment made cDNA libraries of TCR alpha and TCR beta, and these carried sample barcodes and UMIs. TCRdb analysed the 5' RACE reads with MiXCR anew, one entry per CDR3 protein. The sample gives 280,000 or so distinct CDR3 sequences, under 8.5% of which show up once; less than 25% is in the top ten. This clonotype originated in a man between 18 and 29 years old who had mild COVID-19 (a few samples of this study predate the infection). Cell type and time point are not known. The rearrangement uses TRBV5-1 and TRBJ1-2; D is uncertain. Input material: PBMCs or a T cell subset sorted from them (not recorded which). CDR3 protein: CASSLDTSYGYTF. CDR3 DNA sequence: TGCGCCAGCAGCTTGGACACCTCCTATGGCTACACCTTC.